The clone carrying this TCR beta chain was seen just once. This record comes from a study of CD8 T cells in Susac syndrome. The wider study: Patients with Susac syndrome were therapy-naive, treated with corticosteroids, or treated with intravenous immunoglobulin alone when blood was collected.

TCR beta from blood CD8+ and CD4+ T cells was sequenced. V was trimmed by 3 bases and J by 2 bases, leaving 14 bases between them. This CDR3 has 15 amino acids. Per germline, CDR1 MGHRA and CDR2 YSYEKL. RNA in amounts of roughly 0.5 to 1 ug was reverse transcribed with random hexamers. immunoSEQ multiplex PCR amplified TCR beta CDR3 across 54 Vbeta, 13 Jbeta. TCRdb used MiXCR to reprocess the immunoSEQ multiplex PCR reads, holding one entry per CDR3 protein. The data contain around 170,000 distinct CDR3 sequences, over 90% of them singletons. The sequence derives from a human donor with Susac syndrome. Sequencing used CD8+ T cells from PBMCs. V usage is TRBV4-1 and J usage is TRBJ2-7, with D perhaps TRBD1 (6 bases). CDR3: CASSQTGGATYEQYF. The CDR3 DNA follows: TGCGCCAGCAGCCAGACAGGTGGGGCTACCTACGAGCAGTACTTC.